These T cell receptor beta chains were read from a single sample in a study of CD8+ T cells in alopecia areata. Profiling relied on immunoSEQ multiplex PCR, and the TCRdb table lists in-frame clones only, not all of them. The sample lists 150,000 or so clones; more than 40% were seen once. Sequenced: CD4+ T cells sorted from blood. The origin of the receptors is a human donor with alopecia areata. The CDR3 runs from the conserved cysteine through the conserved F or W. The D gene is left open where the match is weak. Not every row has a clone size; where given, it reads once, few, many or a size class.

v_gene	d_gene	abundance	j_gene	CDR3aa	CDR3nt
TRBV2	-	-	TRBJ2-7	CASRRTAEQYF	TGTGCCAGCCGGCGGACCGCTGAGCAGTACTTC
TRBV7-3	TRBD2	few	TRBJ2-3	CASSLASGGADTQYF	TGTGCCAGCAGCTTAGCTAGCGGGGGAGCAGATACGCAGTATTTT
TRBV6-5	TRBD1	few	TRBJ2-7	CASSYRGQGTYEQYF	TGTGCCAGCAGTTATCGGGGACAGGGGACCTACGAGCAGTACTTC
TRBV29-1	-	-	TRBJ1-5	CSVATAGGNQPQHF	TGCAGCGTTGCGACAGCGGGGGGCAATCAGCCCCAGCATTTT
TRBV20-1	-	-	TRBJ2-1	CSTGGNEQFF	TGCAGCACCGGCGGCAATGAGCAGTTCTTC
TRBV18	-	-	TRBJ2-1	CASSPPGSSYNEQFF	TGTGCCAGCTCACCACCAGGAAGCTCCTACAATGAGCAGTTCTTC
TRBV7-2	-	-	TRBJ2-5	CASSPFATRGETQYF	TGTGCCAGCAGCCCTTTCGCGACCCGGGGGGAGACCCAGTACTTC
TRBV28	-	-	TRBJ1-5	CASRHRDPAQPQHF	TGTGCCAGCAGACACCGGGACCCCGCGCAGCCCCAGCATTTT
TRBV7-3	TRBD1	-	TRBJ2-2	CASSLTARQGILSATGELFF	TGTGCCAGCAGCTTAACCGCCAGACAGGGGATTCTATCAGCCACCGGGGAGCTGTTTTTT
TRBV5-4	-	few	TRBJ2-3	CASSVSSTDTQYF	TGTGCCAGCAGCGTTTCTAGCACAGATACGCAGTATTTT
TRBV9	-	-	TRBJ2-5	CASSVARVGETQYF	TGTGCCAGCAGCGTAGCTCGCGTAGGAGAGACCCAGTACTTC
TRBV7-9	-	few	TRBJ2-7	CASSPGGGPYEQYF	TGTGCCAGCAGCCCAGGGGGGGGTCCCTACGAGCAGTACTTC
TRBV30	TRBD2	-	TRBJ2-1	CAWSVGEGRWQFF	TGTGCCTGGAGTGTTGGGGAGGGCCGGTGGCAGTTCTTC
TRBV20-1	-	few	TRBJ1-2	CSALPGYTF	TGCAGTGCCCTACCTGGCTACACCTTC
TRBV7-3	TRBD2	-	TRBJ2-1	CASSLMLLAGGYNEQFF	TGTGCCAGCAGCTTAATGCTTCTAGCGGGAGGTTACAATGAGCAGTTCTTC
TRBV7-7	-	-	TRBJ2-5	CASSIGAKKTQYF	TGTGCTAGCAGCATCGGGGCCAAAAAGACCCAGTACTTC
TRBV29-1	-	-	TRBJ1-1	CSVVESEAFF	TGCAGCGTTGTGGAGTCAGAAGCTTTCTTT
TRBV29-1	TRBD1	-	TRBJ2-7	CSVGAGTGGYEQYF	TGCAGCGTTGGGGCAGGGACAGGGGGTTACGAGCAGTACTTC
TRBV23-1	TRBD2	-	TRBJ2-3	CASSQSTSGRPSEITDTQYF	TGCGCCAGCAGTCAATCGACTAGCGGGAGGCCCTCCGAAATCACAGATACGCAGTATTTT
TRBV7-2	-	-	TRBJ2-7	CASGPPRGSWSYEQYF	TGTGCCAGCGGACCACCACGCGGGTCTTGGTCCTACGAGCAGTACTTC
TRBV25-1	-	once	TRBJ1-1	CASRTGTGVEAFF	TGTGCCAGCAGGACCGGGACTGGGGTTGAAGCTTTCTTT
TRBV29-1	-	-	TRBJ1-1	CSVVGTSDTEAFF	TGCAGCGTTGTCGGGACATCGGACACTGAAGCTTTCTTT
TRBV5-1	-	-	TRBJ2-7	CASSSSDDREQYF	TGCGCCAGCAGCTCCTCAGACGACAGGGAGCAGTACTTC
TRBV27	TRBD1	few	TRBJ2-7	CASSPSTGSDEQYF	TGTGCCAGCAGTCCCTCGACAGGGTCCGACGAGCAGTACTTC
TRBV25-1	-	few	TRBJ2-5	CASSDRGRDKQETQYF	TGTGCCAGCAGTGACCGGGGCAGGGATAAGCAAGAGACCCAGTACTTC
TRBV28	-	-	TRBJ2-5	CASSPKETQYF	TGTGCCAGCAGTCCTAAAGAGACCCAGTACTTC
TRBV19	-	-	TRBJ1-5	CASSSRDGSFNQPQHF	TGTGCCAGTAGTTCCCGGGACGGTAGCTTCAATCAGCCCCAGCATTTT
TRBV30	TRBD1	-	TRBJ1-2	CAWSVVYRGPNGYTF	TGTGCCTGGAGTGTAGTGTACAGGGGGCCGAATGGCTACACCTTC
TRBV27	-	-	TRBJ1-2	CASSSSGYGYTF	TGTGCCAGCAGTTCGAGTGGCTATGGCTACACCTTC
TRBV7-9	TRBD1	few	TRBJ2-3	CASSRDRVIDTQYF	TGTGCCAGCAGCCGGGACAGGGTTATAGATACGCAGTATTTT
TRBV29-1	-	-	TRBJ1-1	CSAGGQMNTEAFF	TGCAGCGCGGGAGGACAGATGAACACTGAAGCTTTCTTT
TRBV18	-	-	TRBJ2-4	CASSPLPRTPTAKNIQYF	TGTGCCAGCTCACCACTACCCCGGACGCCCACAGCCAAAAACATTCAGTACTTC
TRBV28	-	-	TRBJ2-1	CASSLFRGGRRLTNEQFF	TGTGCCAGCAGTTTATTTCGTGGGGGACGGCGGCTGACAAATGAGCAGTTCTTC
TRBV7-2	-	-	TRBJ1-2	CASSLGLRFRGGYTF	TGTGCCAGCAGCTTAGGGTTGAGGTTCCGGGGAGGCTACACCTTC
TRBV19	TRBD1	many	TRBJ1-2	CAADRGGYGYTF	TGTGCCGCGGACAGGGGGGGCTATGGCTACACCTTC
TRBV7-9	-	-	TRBJ2-3	CASTPGSDTQYF	TGTGCCAGCACCCCCGGTTCAGATACGCAGTATTTT
TRBV29-1	TRBD2	-	TRBJ2-1	CSVEESVAGGLNEQFF	TGCAGCGTTGAAGAGTCAGTAGCGGGAGGGCTTAATGAGCAGTTCTTC
TRBV19	TRBD2	-	TRBJ2-3	CASSILSGSGTDTQYF	TGTGCCAGTAGTATCTTAAGCGGGAGTGGAACAGATACGCAGTATTTT
TRBV4-1	-	few	TRBJ1-1	CASSRSGDTEAFF	TGCGCCAGCAGCCGTAGTGGGGACACTGAAGCTTTCTTT
TRBV7-2	TRBD2	-	TRBJ2-3	CASSLAAAGARDTQYF	TGTGCCAGCAGCTTAGCGGCGGCGGGAGCAAGAGATACGCAGTATTTT
TRBV5-1	TRBD1	-	TRBJ1-2	CASRYRGLSGYTF	TGCGCCAGCAGATACAGGGGTCTCTCTGGCTACACCTTC
TRBV11-2	-	-	TRBJ1-2	CASSRGVSANYGYTF	TGTGCCAGCAGCCGGGGGGTTTCGGCTAACTATGGCTACACCTTC
TRBV30	-	-	TRBJ2-5	CAWSVLETQYF	TGTGCCTGGAGTGTACTTGAGACCCAGTACTTC
TRBV5-4	-	few	TRBJ2-1	CASSFAGRTNEQFF	TGTGCCAGCAGCTTTGCGGGAAGAACCAATGAGCAGTTCTTC
TRBV5-1	-	once	TRBJ2-7	CASSLSPSALEQYF	TGCGCCAGCAGCTTGTCCCCCTCCGCGCTCGAGCAGTACTTC
TRBV30	TRBD2	-	TRBJ2-2	CAWSVLAGGPGELFF	TGTGCCTGGAGTGTACTAGCGGGAGGCCCCGGGGAGCTGTTTTTT
TRBV7-3	-	-	TRBJ1-2	CASSLYAGSNYGYTF	TGTGCCAGCAGCTTATATGCAGGGAGCAACTATGGCTACACCTTC
TRBV28	TRBD1	-	TRBJ1-5	CASTSGQGNFQPQHF	TGTGCCAGCACCTCGGGACAGGGAAATTTCCAGCCCCAGCATTTT
TRBV29-1	-	few	TRBJ2-6	CSGLQAAGANVLTF	TGCAGCGGCCTACAGGCTGCTGGGGCCAACGTCCTGACTTTC
TRBV5-1	-	few	TRBJ2-1	CASSLDSFVEQFF	TGCGCCAGCAGCTTAGACTCATTTGTTGAGCAGTTCTTC
TRBV30	-	-	TRBJ1-1	CAPKPAWTEAFF	TGTGCCCCGAAACCTGCCTGGACTGAAGCTTTCTTT